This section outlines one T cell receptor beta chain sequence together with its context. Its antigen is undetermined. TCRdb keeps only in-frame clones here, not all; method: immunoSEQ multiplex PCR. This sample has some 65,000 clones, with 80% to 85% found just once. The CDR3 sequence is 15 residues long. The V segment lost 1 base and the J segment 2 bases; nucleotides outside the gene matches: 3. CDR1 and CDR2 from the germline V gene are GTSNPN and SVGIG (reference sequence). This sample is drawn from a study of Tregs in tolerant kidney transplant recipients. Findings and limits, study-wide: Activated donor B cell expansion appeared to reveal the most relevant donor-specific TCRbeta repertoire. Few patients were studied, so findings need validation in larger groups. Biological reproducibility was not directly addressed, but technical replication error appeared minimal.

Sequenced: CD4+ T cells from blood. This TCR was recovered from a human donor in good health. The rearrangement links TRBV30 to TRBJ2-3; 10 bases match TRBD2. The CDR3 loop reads CAWSELAGITDTQYF. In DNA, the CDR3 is TGTGCCTGGAGTGAACTAGCGGGGATCACAGATACGCAGTATTTT.